In its sample, the clone carrying this T cell receptor (beta chain) was seen a few times. Its target is not known. Sequence data for DNA of cultured CD4+ T cells were generated by the Oncomine TCR Beta short-read assay. TCRdb reprocessed the PCR reads with MiXCR, giving one entry per CDR3 protein. This table has under 25,000 distinct CDR3 sequences, around 45% appearing once. The data were taken from a study of vaccination and CD4 T cells after COVID-19. Study details: Each person enrolled got two BNT162b2 or mRNA-1273 vaccine doses. Convalescent patients gave post-COVID blood a median about 91 days post-diagnosis, range 35 to 161.

Specified treatment: approximately 10-day PBMC culture with coronavirus spike peptide pools or control peptides (ViraFEST assay). Following expansion of antigen-specific T cells with peptide pools, ViraFEST then sequenced TCRs. V was pared by 4 bases and J by 2 bases, with 14 bases between. The CDR3 has 15 amino acids. Per germline, CDR1 LNHDA and CDR2 SQIVND (reference sequence). Study conclusions and caveats: From approximately 23 to 38, the median of SARS-CoV-2-reactive clonotypes rose without reaching significance.

This material consisted of CD4+ T cells from blood, cultured in vitro, taken after SARS-CoV-2 vaccination. This receptor was obtained from a human donor who had recovered from COVID-19. The chain is built from TRBV19 and TRBJ1-2, with D unresolved. CDR3 nucleotides: TGTGCCAGTAGTACCGGTCCGGGAGGGAACTATGGCTACACCTTC. Its translation is CASSTGPGGNYGYTF.